One sample yielded the 7 T cell receptor beta chains listed below, sequenced in a study of Tregs in tolerant kidney transplant recipients. Sequenced by immunoSEQ multiplex PCR; TCRdb stores in-frame clones only, minus some. The table lists 25,000 to 35,000 clones. Sequencing used CD8+ T cells from blood, obtained before the transplant. All receptors come from a human donor who received a combined kidney and bone marrow transplant.

Comment on this clone: The CDR3 goes on 3 residues after the read ends, and that part is filled in from the germline J gene. The chain has TRBV6-1 and TRBJ1-1; 7 bases line up with TRBD1. CDR1 and CDR2 (germline): MNHNS, SASEGT. This CDR3 has 12 amino acids. V lost 4 bases to trimming and J lost 6 bases; unmatched junction nucleotides: 2. The CDR3 loop is CASSGQGPEAFF. Partial CDR3 DNA: TGTGCCAGCAGTGGACAGGGTCCTGAA.

On this clone: The read gets to within 3 residues of the CDR3 end, and the germline J gene fills in the rest. The gene calls are TRBV30 and TRBJ1-2; D call uncertain. V was cut by 5 bases and J by 2 bases, with 15 bases left in between. Germline CDR1 and CDR2: GTSNPN and SVGIG (reference sequence). This CDR3 has 14 residues. The sequenced part of the CDR3 DNA is TGTGCCTGGGGCACTCAAACAGTGAACTATGGC. Its protein product is CAWGTQTVNYG. The CDR3 as a whole reads CAWGTQTVNYGYTF.

About this clone: The CDR3 is cut off 3 residues early in the read; its end comes from the germline J gene. The rearrangement joins TRBV20-1 to TRBJ2-3; 8 bases fit TRBD2. Germline CDR1 is DFQATT and CDR2 is SNEGSKA (reference sequence). The CDR3 has 17 amino acids. V trimming: 6 bases; J trimming: 4 bases; junction bases outside the gene matches: 18. Partial CDR3 DNA: TGCAGTGCCCCCCTCCCGGGACTAGGTGTTCAAGCAGATACG. Its protein product is CSAPLPGLGVQADT. Given in full, the CDR3 is CSAPLPGLGVQADTQYF.

Regarding this clone: The CDR3 end lies 3 residues beyond the end of the read and is filled in from the germline J gene. J is TRBJ1-1 and V is TRBV7-9; tentatively, D is TRBD1 (5 bases). V was cut by 7 bases and J by 5 bases, with 11 bases left in between. Looked up from germline, CDR1 is SEHNR and CDR2 is FQNEAQ (reference sequence). CDR3 size: 12 residues. The CDR3 DNA, read in part, is TGTGCCAGCAAAAAGGGGAAAACTGAA. Translating it yields CASKKGKTE. The full CDR3 reads CASKKGKTEAFF.

Points on this clone: The read ends 3 residues early relative to the CDR3; the germline J gene fills the gap. This chain links TRBV2 with TRBJ1-1; TRBD1 might be the D (6 bases). The CDR3 has 13 residues. CDR1 is SNHLY, CDR2 FYNNEI, per germline. Trimming took 6 bases from V and 4 from J, leaving 12 bases between them. CDR3 sequence: CASSRQVLTEAFF. CDR3 DNA, as far as it was read: TGTGCCAGCAGCAGACAGGTCCTCACTGAA.

As regards this clone: The CDR3 goes on 3 residues after the read ends, and that part is filled in from the germline J gene. J is TRBJ1-1 and V is TRBV7-9; weak D call: TRBD1 (5 bases). CDR3 size: 14 residues. Trimming removed 4 bases at V and 3 bases at J, with 12 bases between. The germline CDR1 and CDR2 sequences are SEHNR and FQNEAQ (reference sequence). The sequenced part of the CDR3 DNA is TGTGCCAGCAGCTCCGCCGGGGGGGACACTGAA. It codes for CASSSAGGDTE. The full CDR3 protein is CASSSAGGDTEAFF.

A word on this clone: The CDR3 end is not reached by the read, which stops 3 residues before it; the germline J gene fills it in. The rearrangement joins TRBV5-4 to TRBJ1-1; 7 bases are shared with TRBD1. The CDR3 sequence is 15 residues long. The trim removed 0 bases at V and 1 base at J, leaving 3 bases unmatched. From germline, CDR1 is SGHNT and CDR2 YYREEE (reference sequence). The CDR3 region is CASSLGPGGNTEAFF. The covered CDR3 bases are TGTGCCAGCAGCTTGGGGCCAGGGGGGAACACTGAA.